One TCR beta chain is described in this entry. Looked up from germline, CDR1 is SGHRS and CDR2 is YFSETQ. This CDR3 has 14 amino acids. V lost 4 bases, J lost 5 bases, and 5 bases stayed unmatched. The data were obtained in a study of beta chain features in type 1 diabetes. Since all of the isolated RNA was reverse transcribed, expressed TCRB transcripts were what got sequenced. TCRdb keeps only in-frame clones here, not all; method: immunoSEQ multiplex PCR. The top ten clones hold under 0.02% of a sample with 300,000 to 400,000 clones, 10% to 15% of them seen once. The origin of this receptor is a man between 18 and 35 years old in good health. The sequencing sample was made of naive CD4+ T cells from blood. The chain recombines TRBV5-1 with TRBJ2-2; 7 bases match TRBD1. The CDR3 here is CASSLSGGTGELFF. CDR3 bases: TGCGCCAGCAGCCTATCAGGGGGAACCGGGGAGCTGTTTTTT.